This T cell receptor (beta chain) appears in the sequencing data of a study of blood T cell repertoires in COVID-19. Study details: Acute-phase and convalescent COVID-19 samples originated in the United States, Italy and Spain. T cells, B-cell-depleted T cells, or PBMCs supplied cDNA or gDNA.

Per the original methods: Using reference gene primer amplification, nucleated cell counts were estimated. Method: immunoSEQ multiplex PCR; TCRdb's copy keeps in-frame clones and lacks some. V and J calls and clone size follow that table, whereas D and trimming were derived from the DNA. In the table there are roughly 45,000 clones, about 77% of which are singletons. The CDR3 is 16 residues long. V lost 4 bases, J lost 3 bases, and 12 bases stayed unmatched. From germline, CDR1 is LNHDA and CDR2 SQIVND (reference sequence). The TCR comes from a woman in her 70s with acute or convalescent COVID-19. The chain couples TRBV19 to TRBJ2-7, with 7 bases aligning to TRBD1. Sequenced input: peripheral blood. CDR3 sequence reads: CASSRNLRQGIYEQYF. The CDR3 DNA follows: TGTGCCAGTAGTAGAAATTTGAGACAGGGCATCTACGAGCAGTACTTC.